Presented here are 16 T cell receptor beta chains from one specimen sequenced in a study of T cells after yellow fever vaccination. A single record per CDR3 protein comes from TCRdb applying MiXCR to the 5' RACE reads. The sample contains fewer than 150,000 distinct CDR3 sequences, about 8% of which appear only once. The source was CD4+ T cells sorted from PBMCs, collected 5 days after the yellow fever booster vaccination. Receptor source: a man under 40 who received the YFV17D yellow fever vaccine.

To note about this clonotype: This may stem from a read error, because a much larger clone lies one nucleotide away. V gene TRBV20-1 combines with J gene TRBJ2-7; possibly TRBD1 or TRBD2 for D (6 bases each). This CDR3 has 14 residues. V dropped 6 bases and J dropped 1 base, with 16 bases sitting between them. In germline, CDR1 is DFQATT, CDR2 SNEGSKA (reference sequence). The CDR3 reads CSAPPPGASYEQYF. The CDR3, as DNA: TGCAGTGCCCCTCCCCCGGGGGCGTCCTACGAGCAGTACTTC.

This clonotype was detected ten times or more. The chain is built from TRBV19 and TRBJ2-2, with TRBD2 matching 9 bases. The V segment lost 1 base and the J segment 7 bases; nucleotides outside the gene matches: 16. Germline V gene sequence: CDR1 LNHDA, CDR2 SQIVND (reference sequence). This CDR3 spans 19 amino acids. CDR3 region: CASSIAVWKRGVLGGELFF. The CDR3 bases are TGTGCCAGTAGTATAGCGGTTTGGAAGCGGGGGGTTCTTGGCGGGGAGCTGTTTTTT.

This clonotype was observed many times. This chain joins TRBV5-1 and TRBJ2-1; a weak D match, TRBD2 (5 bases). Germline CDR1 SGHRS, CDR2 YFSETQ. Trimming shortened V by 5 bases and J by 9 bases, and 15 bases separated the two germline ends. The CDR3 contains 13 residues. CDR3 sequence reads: CASRASPPAEQFF. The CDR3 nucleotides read TGCGCCAGCAGGGCTAGCCCTCCGGCTGAGCAGTTCTTC.

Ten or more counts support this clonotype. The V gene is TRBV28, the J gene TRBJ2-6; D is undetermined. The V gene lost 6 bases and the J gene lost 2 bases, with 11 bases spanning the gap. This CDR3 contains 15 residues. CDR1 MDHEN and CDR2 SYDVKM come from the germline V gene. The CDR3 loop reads CASSPTGPGANVLTF. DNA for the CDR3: TGTGCCAGCAGCCCTACCGGGCCTGGGGCCAACGTCCTGACTTTC.

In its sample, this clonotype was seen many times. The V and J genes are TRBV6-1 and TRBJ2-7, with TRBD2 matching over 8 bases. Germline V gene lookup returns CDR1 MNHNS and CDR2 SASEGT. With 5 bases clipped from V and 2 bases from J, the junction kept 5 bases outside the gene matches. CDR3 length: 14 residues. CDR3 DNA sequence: TGTGCCAGCAGTCCTACGGGGGGGCCCTACGAGCAGTACTTC. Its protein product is CASSPTGGPYEQYF.

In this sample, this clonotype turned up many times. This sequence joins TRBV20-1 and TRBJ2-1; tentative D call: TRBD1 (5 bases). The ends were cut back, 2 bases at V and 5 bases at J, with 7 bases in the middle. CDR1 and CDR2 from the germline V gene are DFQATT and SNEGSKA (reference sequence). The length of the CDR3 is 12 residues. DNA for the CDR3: TGCAGTGCTAGATGGACACACAATGAGCAGTTCTTC. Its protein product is CSARWTHNEQFF.

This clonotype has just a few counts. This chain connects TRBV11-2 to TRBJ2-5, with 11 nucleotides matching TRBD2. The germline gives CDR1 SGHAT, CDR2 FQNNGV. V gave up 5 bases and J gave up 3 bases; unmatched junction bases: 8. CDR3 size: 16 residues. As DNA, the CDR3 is TGTGCCAGCAGCCGCACTAGCGGGAGTTGGGAAGAGACCCAGTACTTC. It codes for CASSRTSGSWEETQYF. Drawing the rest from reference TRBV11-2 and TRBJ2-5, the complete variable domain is EAGVAQSPRYKIIEKRQSVAFWCNPISGHATLYWYQQILGQGPKLLIQFQNNGVVDDSQLPKDRFSAERLKGVDSTLKIQPAKLEDSAVYLCASSRTSGSWEETQYFGPGTRLLVL.

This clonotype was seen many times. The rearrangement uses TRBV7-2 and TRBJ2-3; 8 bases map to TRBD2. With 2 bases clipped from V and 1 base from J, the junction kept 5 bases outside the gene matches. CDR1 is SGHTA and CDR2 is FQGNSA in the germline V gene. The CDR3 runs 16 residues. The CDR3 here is CASSLPPRGGTDTQYF. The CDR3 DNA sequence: TGTGCCAGCAGCTTACCCCCGCGGGGGGGCACAGATACGCAGTATTTT.

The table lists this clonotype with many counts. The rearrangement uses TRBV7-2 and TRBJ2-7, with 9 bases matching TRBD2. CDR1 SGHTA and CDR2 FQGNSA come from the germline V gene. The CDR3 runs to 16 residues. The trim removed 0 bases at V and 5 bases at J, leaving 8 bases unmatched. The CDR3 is CASSLASGGRADEQYF. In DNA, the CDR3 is TGTGCCAGCAGCTTAGCGTCAGGCGGGAGGGCCGACGAGCAGTACTTC.

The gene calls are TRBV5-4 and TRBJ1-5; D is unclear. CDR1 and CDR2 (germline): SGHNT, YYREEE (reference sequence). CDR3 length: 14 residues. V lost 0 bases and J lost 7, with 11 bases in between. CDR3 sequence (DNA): TGTGCCAGCAGCTTGGACCCCGGGAGACAGCCCCAGCATTTT. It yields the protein CASSLDPGRQPQHF. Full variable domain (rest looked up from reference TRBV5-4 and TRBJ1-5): ETGVTQSPTHLIKTRGQQVTLRCSSQSGHNTVSWYQQALGQGPQFIFQYYREEENGRGNFPPRFSGLQFPNYSSELNVNALELDDSALYLCASSLDPGRQPQHFGDGTRLSIL.

Written as DNA, the CDR3 is TGTGCCAGCAGTTTCCCGGGGGCCTGGTACTTC. Translating gives CASSFPGAWYF. The chain employs TRBV28 and TRBJ2-7, with D perhaps TRBD1 or TRBD2 (6 bases each). The germline CDR1 and CDR2 sequences are MDHEN and SYDVKM. CDR3 length: 11 residues. Trimming removed 3 bases at V and 12 bases at J, with 12 bases between.

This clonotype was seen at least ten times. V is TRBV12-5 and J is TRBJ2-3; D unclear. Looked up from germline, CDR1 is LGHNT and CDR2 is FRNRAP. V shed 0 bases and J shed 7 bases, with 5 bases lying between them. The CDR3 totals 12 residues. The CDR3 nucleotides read TGTGCTAGTGGTTTGGTAGGGTATACGCAGTATTTT. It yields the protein CASGLVGYTQYF.

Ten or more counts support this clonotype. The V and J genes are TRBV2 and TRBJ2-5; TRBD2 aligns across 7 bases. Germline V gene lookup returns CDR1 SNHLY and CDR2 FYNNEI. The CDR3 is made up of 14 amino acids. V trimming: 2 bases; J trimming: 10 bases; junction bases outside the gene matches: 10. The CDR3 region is CASSEYAGEALQYF. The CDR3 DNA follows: TGTGCCAGCAGTGAATATGCGGGAGAAGCCCTCCAGTACTTC.

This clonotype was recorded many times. The CDR3 reads CASTGAGATTDTQYF. Here the CDR3 DNA reads TGTGCCAGCACCGGAGCGGGAGCGACCACAGATACGCAGTATTTT. V gene TRBV12-3 or TRBV12-4 combines with J gene TRBJ2-3, with TRBD2 matching over 8 bases. V was clipped by 7 bases and J by 2 bases; unmatched bases: 8. The CDR3 loop spans 15 amino acids.

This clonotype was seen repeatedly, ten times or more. The CDR3 here is CASSITQGTVETQYF. CDR3 in DNA: TGTGCCAGCAGCATTACACAGGGGACAGTAGAGACCCAGTACTTC. This chain joins TRBV7-2 and TRBJ2-5; TRBD1 agrees at 7 bases. CDR1 is SGHTA, CDR2 FQGNSA, per germline. V lost 5 bases, J lost 4 bases, and 10 bases stayed unmatched. The CDR3 extends over 15 amino acids.

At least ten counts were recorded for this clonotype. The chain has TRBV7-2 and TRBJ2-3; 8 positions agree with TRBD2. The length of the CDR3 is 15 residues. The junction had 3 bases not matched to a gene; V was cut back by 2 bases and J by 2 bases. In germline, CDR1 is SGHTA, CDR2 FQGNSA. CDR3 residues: CASSLLAGLTDTQYF. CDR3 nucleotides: TGTGCCAGCAGCTTACTAGCGGGCCTCACAGATACGCAGTATTTT.